This T cell receptor beta chain was identified during a study of vaccination effects on CD4 cells after COVID-19. Across the study: It was a median of 72 days after the second dose that post-vaccine samples were obtained. A density of about 2 million PBMC per well was used; these cells were cultured with roughly 10 IU/ml IL-2 and 10 ug/ml peptides.

As to this clone: As yet, its antigen is unknown.

Using immunoSEQ multiplex PCR, the repertoire was profiled, and TCRdb retains in-frame clones only, with some absent. The data contain 72,000 or so clones, just under 75% of them seen just once; the ten biggest clones take up about 2.2%. Once cultured for roughly ten days, the cells underwent separation to obtain CD4+ T cells. Two doses of BNT162b2 or mRNA-1273 vaccine were administered to participants. Nucleocapsid antibodies were negative in the vaccine recipients, who had never had SARS-CoV-2 infection. The specimen comprised CD4+ T cells from PBMCs cultured without peptide, sampled after COVID-19 vaccination. The source of this sequence is a human donor who received a COVID-19 vaccine.

The CDR3 protein is CASSGGGPWTDTQYF. CDR3 DNA sequence: TGCGCCAGCAGTGGGGGGGGGCCGTGGACAGATACGCAGTATTTT. J is TRBJ2-3 and V is TRBV10-2; possible D gene TRBD2, 7 bases. Germline lookup yields CDR1 WSHSY and CDR2 SAAADI. The CDR3 has 15 amino acids. Trimming pared 4 bases from V and 3 bases from J, leaving 14 bases between.